The source of this T cell receptor (beta chain) is a study of cytomegalovirus exposure and HLA in healthy donors. The CDR3 has 17 residues. V lost 1 base, J lost 0 bases, and 15 bases lay in between. Per the germline V gene, CDR1 is SGHVS and CDR2 is FQNEAQ. PCR used 60 Vbeta primers and 13 Jbeta primers. TCRdb keeps only in-frame clones here, not all; method: immunoSEQ multiplex PCR. The table has approximately 210,000 clones, around 86% seen once. This sequence was found in a woman aged 45-60 years in good health and CMV-seropositive. The genes are TRBV7-8 and TRBJ1-2; D is unclear. Sequencing input: PBMCs. CDR3 loop: CASSLESRVETNYGYTF. In DNA, the CDR3 is TGTGCCAGCAGCTTAGAGTCCAGAGTGGAGACTAACTATGGCTACACCTTC. Looking up the rest from reference TRBV7-8 and TRBJ1-2 gives the full variable domain: GAGVSQSPRYKVAKRGQDVALRCDPISGHVSLFWYQQALGQGPEFLTYFQNEAQLDKSGLPSDRFFAERPEGSVSTLKIQRTQQEDSAVYLCASSLESRVETNYGYTFGSGTRLTVV.